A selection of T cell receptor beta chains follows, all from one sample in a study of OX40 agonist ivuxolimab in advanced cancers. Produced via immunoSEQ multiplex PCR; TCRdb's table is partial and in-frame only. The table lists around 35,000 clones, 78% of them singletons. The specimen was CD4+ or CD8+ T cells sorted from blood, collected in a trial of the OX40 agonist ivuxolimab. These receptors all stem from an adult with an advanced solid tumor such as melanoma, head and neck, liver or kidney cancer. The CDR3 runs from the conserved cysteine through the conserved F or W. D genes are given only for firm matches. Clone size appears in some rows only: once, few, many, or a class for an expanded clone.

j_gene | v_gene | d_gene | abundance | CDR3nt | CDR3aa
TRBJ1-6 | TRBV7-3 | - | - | TGTGCCAGCAGCGCTTCTTTCGGGACATCGTCGCCCCTCCACTTT | CASSASFGTSSPLHF
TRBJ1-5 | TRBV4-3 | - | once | TGCGCCAGCAGCCAAGAGTGGCGAAGCAATCAGCCCCAGCATTTT | CASSQEWRSNQPQHF
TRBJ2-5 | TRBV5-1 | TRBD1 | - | TGCGCCAGCAGCTTGTCCGGGACAGCGAAAGAGACCCAGTACTTC | CASSLSGTAKETQYF
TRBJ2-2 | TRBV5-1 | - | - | TGCGCCAGCAGCGCGGGACAGACTACCGGGGAGCTGTTTTTT | CASSAGQTTGELFF
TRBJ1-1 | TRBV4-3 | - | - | TGCGCCAGCAGCCAAGATAATGGGGCGAACACTGAAGCTTTCTTT | CASSQDNGANTEAFF
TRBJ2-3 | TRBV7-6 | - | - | TGTGCCAGCAGCTTAGGCCAGCCTAGCACAGATACGCAGTATTTT | CASSLGQPSTDTQYF
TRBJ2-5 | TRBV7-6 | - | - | TGTGCCAGCAGCTTAGTTTCGTTAAAAGAGACCCAGTACTTC | CASSLVSLKETQYF
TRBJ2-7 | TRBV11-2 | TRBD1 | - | TGTGCCAGCAGCCCGACGCCGGGACAGGGGTTCGACGAGCAGTACTTC | CASSPTPGQGFDEQYF
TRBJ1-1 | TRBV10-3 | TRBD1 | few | TGTGCCATTGCGGACAGGGGAACGACTGAAGCTTTCTTT | CAIADRGTTEAFF
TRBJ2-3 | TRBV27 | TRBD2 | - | TGTGCCAGCAGTTTATCCCCGACTAGCGGCGGTGGGGCAGATACGCAGTATTTT | CASSLSPTSGGGADTQYF
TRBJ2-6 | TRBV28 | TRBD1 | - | TGTGCCAGCTGGGGGCGGACAGGGGCTTTATCTGGGGCCAACGTCCTGACTTTC | CASWGRTGALSGANVLTF
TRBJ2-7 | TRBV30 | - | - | TGTGCCTGGGAAACAGGGAGCTACTACGAGCAGTACTTC | CAWETGSYYEQYF
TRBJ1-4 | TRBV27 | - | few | TGTGCCAGCAGTTTAGAATCGGCGGACGAAAAACTGTTTTTT | CASSLESADEKLFF
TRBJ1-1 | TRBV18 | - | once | TGTGCCAGCTCACCGAGCGGGATGAACACTGAAGCTTTCTTT | CASSPSGMNTEAFF
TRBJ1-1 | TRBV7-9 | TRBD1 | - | TGTGCCAGCAGCTCCAAGGACAGGGACCTCCGAGAAGCTTTCTTT | CASSSKDRDLREAFF
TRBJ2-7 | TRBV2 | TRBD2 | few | TGTGCCAGCAGTGAATTGATACTAGCGGGGGGATACGAGCAGTACTTC | CASSELILAGGYEQYF
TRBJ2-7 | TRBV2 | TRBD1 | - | TGTGCCAGCGCCGGGACAGACTCCTACGAGCAGTACTTC | CASAGTDSYEQYF
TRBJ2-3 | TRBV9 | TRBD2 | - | TGTGCCAGCAGCGGGGGACTAGCGGACGATACGCAGTATTTT | CASSGGLADDTQYF
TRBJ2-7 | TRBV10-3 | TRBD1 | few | TGTGCCATCAGTGAAACCGGGACAGGGGACCCCTACGAGCAGTACTTC | CAISETGTGDPYEQYF
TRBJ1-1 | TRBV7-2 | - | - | TGTGCCAGCAGCTTAGATCCGGGCCCAAACACTGAAGCTTTCTTT | CASSLDPGPNTEAFF
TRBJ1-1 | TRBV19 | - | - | TGTGCCAGTAAGTGGGCCTTGAACACTGAAGCTTTCTTT | CASKWALNTEAFF
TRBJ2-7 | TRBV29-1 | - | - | TGCAGCGTTGAAATTGAGTCCGGCGAGCAGTACTTC | CSVEIESGEQYF
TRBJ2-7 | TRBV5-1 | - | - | TGCGCCAGCAGCTTGGCCGCCGGAGGACAGATCACCTACGAGCAGTACTTC | CASSLAAGGQITYEQYF
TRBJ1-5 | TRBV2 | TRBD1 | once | TGTGCCAGCAGTGAAACCCTTGGACAGGCCCCCGGGGGCAATCAGCCCCAGCATTTT | CASSETLGQAPGGNQPQHF
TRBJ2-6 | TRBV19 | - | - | TGTGCCACCCGCACAGATACCAGCTCTGGGGCCAACGTCCTGACTTTC | CATRTDTSSGANVLTF